The 21 T cell receptor beta chains given below trace back to one sample, sequenced in a study of PD-1 blockade in classical Hodgkin lymphoma. As to time point: cycle 4 day 1 (C4D1), after less than 7 weeks of nivolumab. In every patient, relapse followed autologous stem cell transplantation, while exposure to brentuximab vedotin differed. Thawed PBMCs underwent magnetic negative selection to obtain purified CD8+ T cells. Sequencing used immunoSEQ multiplex PCR; TCRdb keeps in-frame clones, though not all of them. In the table there are 15,000 to 25,000 clones, 88% of which are singletons. The sample consisted of CD8+ T cells from blood, taken before the fourth cycle of nivolumab. The receptors derive from a human donor with classical Hodgkin lymphoma.

This sequence joins TRBV7-8 and TRBJ2-1, with 11 bases that match TRBD2. After removal of 7 bases from V and 8 bases from J, the junction contained 10 bases not matched to a gene. There are 15 residues in the CDR3. Germline CDR1 is SGHVS and CDR2 is FQNEAQ. The CDR3 DNA reads TGTGCCAGCACGTTACTAGCGGGAGTTCGGGATGAGCAGTTCTTC. It codes for CASTLLAGVRDEQFF.

This chain joins TRBV19 and TRBJ1-2; 7 bases agree with TRBD1. CDR3 length equals 15 residues. V lost 4 bases to trimming and J lost 5 bases; unmatched junction nucleotides: 10. Per germline, CDR1 LNHDA and CDR2 SQIVND (reference sequence). CDR3 protein: CASSTPRGLRYGYTF. The CDR3 DNA follows: TGTGCCAGTAGTACCCCAAGGGGGCTACGGTATGGCTACACCTTC.

The rearrangement uses TRBV7-2 and TRBJ2-7, with 9 nucleotides matching TRBD1. The CDR3 contains 16 residues. Losses at the gene ends were 5 bases for V and 3 bases for J; bases not matched to a gene: 11. Germline V gene lookup returns CDR1 SGHTA and CDR2 FQGNSA. The DNA of the CDR3 is TGTGCCAGCAGCCTACATCCGGGACAGGGCATCTACGAGCAGTACTTC. This encodes CASSLHPGQGIYEQYF.

The sample holds a few counts of this clone. V usage is TRBV25-1 and J usage is TRBJ2-4; D may be TRBD1 (6 bases). The CDR3 loop spans 14 amino acids. CDR1 and CDR2 (germline): MGHDK, SYGVNS. Trimming pared 4 bases from V and 1 base from J, leaving 8 bases between. CDR3 residues: CASSVQGAKNIQYF. The CDR3 nucleotides are TGTGCCAGCAGTGTCCAGGGGGCCAAAAACATTCAGTACTTC.

The chain employs TRBV5-1 and TRBJ2-1; D is possibly TRBD1 (5 bases). The V end was cut by 0 bases, the J end by 3 bases, with 10 bases between. CDR1 and CDR2 (germline): SGHRS, YFSETQ. This CDR3 spans 15 amino acids. The CDR3 here is CASSLVGLGYNEQFF. The DNA of the CDR3 is TGCGCCAGCAGCTTGGTGGGGCTAGGCTACAATGAGCAGTTCTTC.

The rearrangement links TRBV2 to TRBJ2-7, with D tentatively TRBD2 (6 bases). V was shortened by 5 bases and J by 3 bases, with 14 bases between the two germline ends. CDR3 length equals 14 residues. Germline lookup yields CDR1 SNHLY and CDR2 FYNNEI. The CDR3, as DNA: TGTGCCAGCAGTAGTACCGGGACTCGCTACGAGCAGTACTTC. It translates to CASSSTGTRYEQYF.

V is TRBV7-9 and J is TRBJ2-5; D is uncertain. The CDR3 spans 14 residues. The V end was cut by 5 bases, the J end by 5 bases, with 15 bases between. Germline CDR1 and CDR2: SEHNR and FQNEAQ (reference sequence). CDR3 sequence reads: CASSPVRASETQYF. CDR3 DNA sequence: TGTGCCAGCAGCCCCGTCCGGGCCAGTGAGACCCAGTACTTC. Supplemented by reference TRBV7-9 and TRBJ2-5, the full variable domain reads DTGVSQNPRHKITKRGQNVTFRCDPISEHNRLYWYRQTLGQGPEFLTYFQNEAQLEKSRLLSDRFSAERPKGSFSTLEIQRTEQGDSAMYLCASSPVRASETQYFGPGTRLLVL.

This sequence joins TRBV9 and TRBJ2-1; D unresolved. Trimming left V 0 bases short and J 0 bases short, with 10 bases between. Germline V gives CDR1 SGDLS, CDR2 YYNGEE. The CDR3 extends over 16 amino acids. CDR3: CASSVDVMSSYNEQFF. CDR3 nucleotides: TGTGCCAGCAGCGTAGATGTGATGAGCTCCTACAATGAGCAGTTCTTC.

Here the CDR3 DNA reads TGTGCCAGCAGCATGGACTCAAGTCAAGAGACCCAGTACTTC. Translated: CASSMDSSQETQYF. The chain joins TRBV7-9 to TRBJ2-5; tentative D call: TRBD2 (5 bases). The CDR3 totals 14 residues. The germline V gene has CDR1 SEHNR and CDR2 FQNEAQ (reference sequence). The V and J ends lost 5 bases and 2 bases respectively, with 12 bases between them.

The chain combines TRBV27 with TRBJ1-5; D may be TRBD1 (6 bases). Trimming stripped 6 bases from V and 4 bases from J, with 16 bases between. The germline gives CDR1 MNHEY, CDR2 SMNVEV (reference sequence). The CDR3 extends over 15 amino acids. For the CDR3, the DNA is TGTGCCAGCAGAATTTGGGGGCAGGCTAATCAGCCCCAGCATTTT. Translated, it gives CASRIWGQANQPQHF.

This clone was observed once. V gene TRBV7-5 combines with J gene TRBJ1-5. TRBV7-5 is an annotated pseudogene. The CDR3 extends over 17 amino acids. Here the CDR3 DNA reads TGTGTCAGAAGCTTAGAGGGCAGACCTTATAGCAATCAGCCCCAGCATTTT. Protein sequence: CVRSLEGRPYSNQPQHF.

The chain couples TRBV30 to TRBJ1-1, with 9 bases that match TRBD1. Looked up from germline, CDR1 is GTSNPN and CDR2 is SVGIG (reference sequence). The CDR3 has 17 residues. Trimming at V came to 0 bases and at J to 0 bases, leaving 8 bases not matched to a gene. The CDR3 is CAWSVPDRGHLNTEAFF. CDR3 sequence (DNA): TGTGCCTGGAGTGTTCCGGACAGGGGTCATTTGAACACTGAAGCTTTCTTT.

V and J are TRBV4-1 and TRBJ1-1; unclear D gene. CDR3 length equals 14 residues. Per the germline V gene, CDR1 is MGHRA and CDR2 is YSYEKL. V gave up 1 base and J gave up 2 bases, with 8 bases separating them. The CDR3 loop reads CASSQVGENTEAFF. Written as DNA, the CDR3 is TGCGCCAGCAGCCAAGTCGGGGAAAACACTGAAGCTTTCTTT.

The rearrangement uses TRBV6-5 and TRBJ2-5; 7 bases align to TRBD2. V was pared by 1 base and J by 4 bases, with 9 bases of the junction left unmatched. This CDR3 is 16 amino acids long. Per germline, CDR1 MNHEY and CDR2 SVGAGI. The CDR3 protein is CASSYLGGSSRETQYF. CDR3 coding DNA: TGTGCCAGCAGTTACTTGGGCGGGAGTAGTAGAGAGACCCAGTACTTC.

The chain uses TRBV14 and TRBJ2-1, with TRBD2 matching over 9 bases. Trimming took 2 bases from V and 5 from J; bases not matched to a gene: 13. Germline V gene data show CDR1 as SGHDN and CDR2 as FVKESK. The CDR3 contains 18 residues. CDR3 nucleotides: TGTGCCAGCAGCCAAACTTCCCGCGCGGGACTAGCTGACAATGAGCAGTTCTTC. As protein: CASSQTSRAGLADNEQFF. Based on the CDR3 plus reference TRBV14 and TRBJ2-1, the full variable domain is EAGVTQFPSHSVIEKGQTVTLRCDPISGHDNLYWYRRVMGKEIKFLLHFVKESKQDESGMPNNRFLAERTGGTYSTLKVQPAELEDSGVYFCASSQTSRAGLADNEQFFGPGTRLTVL.

This clone turned up a few times. The V gene is TRBV30, the J gene TRBJ1-1; a weak D match, TRBD1 (6 bases). V dropped 2 bases and J dropped 7 bases, with 14 bases sitting between them. The germline CDR1 and CDR2 sequences are GTSNPN and SVGIG (reference sequence). This CDR3 has 13 amino acids. The CDR3 spells CAWSLGGVDEAFF. In nucleotides, the CDR3 is TGTGCCTGGAGTTTAGGGGGGGTTGATGAAGCTTTCTTT.

This chain links TRBV6-5 with TRBJ2-7; 7 bases are a match to TRBD1. After removal of 6 bases from V and 0 bases from J, the junction contained 8 bases not matched to a gene. There are 15 residues in the CDR3. Looked up from germline, CDR1 is MNHEY and CDR2 is SVGAGI. DNA for the CDR3: TGTGCCAGCAGAGGGGGACAGCTCAGCTCCTACGAGCAGTACTTC. This translates into CASRGGQLSSYEQYF.

This clone appeared once. CDR3 loop: CASSSLADYNEQFF. CDR3 bases: TGTGCCAGCAGTTCTCTAGCGGACTACAATGAGCAGTTCTTC. The chain recombines TRBV6-1 with TRBJ2-1; 7 bases agree with TRBD2. Germline V gives CDR1 MNHNS, CDR2 SASEGT. Losses at the gene ends were 5 bases for V and 3 bases for J; bases not matched to a gene: 4. This CDR3 is built from 14 residues.

A single count supports this clone. The CDR3 reads CASSLELGTSGFYEQYF. DNA for the CDR3: TGTGCCAGCAGCTTAGAGTTAGGGACTAGCGGCTTCTACGAGCAGTACTTC. This chain connects TRBV11-2 to TRBJ2-7; TRBD2 aligns across 11 bases. CDR1 is SGHAT, CDR2 FQNNGV, per germline. Germline trimming cut 0 bases from V and 3 bases from J; bases unmatched to any gene: 7. This CDR3 spans 17 amino acids.

The chain carries TRBV6-1 and TRBJ2-1; D possibly corresponds to TRBD1 (6 bases). Germline assignment: CDR1 MNHNS and CDR2 SASEGT. V was pared by 9 bases and J by 1 base, with 13 bases between. The CDR3 runs to 14 residues. As DNA, the CDR3 is TGTGCCAGTCCGGGACACGGATCCTACAATGAGCAGTTCTTC. Its translation is CASPGHGSYNEQFF.

This clone was recorded once. This chain links TRBV27 with TRBJ2-1, with TRBD2 matching 9 bases. The CDR3 is 14 residues long. J lost 8 bases, V lost 3 bases, and 5 bases had no gene match. Germline V lookup: CDR1 MNHEY, CDR2 SMNVEV (reference sequence). The CDR3 nucleotides read TGTGCCAGCAGTTTGACTAGCGGAGGGTATGAGCAGTTCTTC. Residues: CASSLTSGGYEQFF.